This TCR beta chain was sequenced for a study of T cell responses to AZD1222 COVID-19 vaccine. Notes on the study in general: The donor group comprised mostly white British people and more females; the analysis possibly underestimated clonal diversity. Baseline antibody screening turned up just six seropositive AZD1222 recipients.

The CDR3 is 14 amino acids. Germline assignment: CDR1 SGHDT and CDR2 YYEEEE. V lost 0 bases and J 3 bases, leaving 10 bases between the germline ends. Using immunoSEQ multiplex PCR, the repertoire was profiled, and TCRdb retains in-frame clones only, with some absent. The table shows 100,000 to 150,000 clones, with about nine tenths occurring only once. A remark on this clone: Its antigen is not identified.

The sequence was collected from an adult in good health. Sequences were derived from peripheral blood, sampled on day 0 of AZD1222 vaccination. V and J are TRBV5-6 and TRBJ2-7, with D hard to call. Here the CDR3 reads CASSLVPRYYEQYF. CDR3 nucleotides: TGTGCCAGCAGCTTGGTTCCTCGCTACTACGAGCAGTACTTC.